Each of the 8 T cell receptor beta chains below was sequenced from the same sample in a study of T cell responses to AZD1222 COVID-19 vaccine. Libraries were prepared by immunoSEQ multiplex PCR; TCRdb keeps only in-frame clonotypes and omits some of them. The sample yields around 120,000 clones, approximately 90% seen once. Specimen: peripheral blood, collected on day 0 of AZD1222 vaccination. The receptors shown here come from an adult in good health.

The chain combines TRBV6-2 or TRBV6-3 with TRBJ2-5; D perhaps matches TRBD2 (5 bases). V was pared by 5 bases and J by 3 bases, with 10 bases between. Germline CDR1 MNHEY, CDR2 SVGEGT. This CDR3 contains 13 residues. The CDR3 nucleotides read TGTGCCAGCAGTACCGGGGTCAAAGAGACCCAGTACTTC. Its translation is CASSTGVKETQYF.

V gene TRBV2 combines with J gene TRBJ2-1; the D is unclear. This CDR3 is 14 amino acids long. Trimming stripped 5 bases from V and 1 base from J, with 9 bases between. Germline V gives CDR1 SNHLY, CDR2 FYNNEI. CDR3 sequence reads: CASSFVDSYNEQFF. The CDR3 nucleotides are TGTGCCAGCAGTTTCGTGGATTCCTACAATGAGCAGTTCTTC.

The CDR3 DNA reads TGTGCCAGTAGTGTCCGGGACAATAGCAATCAGCCCCAGCATTTT. Amino acid sequence: CASSVRDNSNQPQHF. The V and J genes are TRBV19 and TRBJ1-5; TRBD1 might be the D (6 bases). Germline assignment: CDR1 LNHDA and CDR2 SQIVND (reference sequence). Deletions cut 5 bases from V and 0 bases from J, with 11 bases between. This CDR3 has 15 residues.

The gene calls are TRBV6-5 and TRBJ2-3, with D perhaps matching TRBD2 (5 bases). V was shortened by 6 bases and J by 4 bases, with 11 bases between the two germline ends. CDR1 is MNHEY, CDR2 SVGAGI, per germline. The CDR3 consists of 13 residues. The CDR3, as DNA: TGTGCCAGCAGCCGCACTAGGTCAGATACGCAGTATTTT. Its protein product is CASSRTRSDTQYF.

The table lists this clone with a few counts. The chain has TRBV6-4 and TRBJ1-1; D not resolved. The CDR3 sequence is 10 residues long. CDR1 is MRHNA and CDR2 is SNTAGT in the germline V gene. With 0 bases removed from V and 10 bases from J, the gap between germline ends came to 3 bases. As DNA, the CDR3 is TGTGCCAGCAGTGACTCAGTAGCTTTCTTT. Protein: CASSDSVAFF.

The rearrangement uses TRBV2 and TRBJ1-1; 7 positions agree with TRBD1. CDR3 length: 14 residues. Germline CDR1 reads SNHLY; CDR2 reads FYNNEI. After removal of 2 bases from V and 6 bases from J, the junction contained 6 bases not matched to a gene. CDR3 sequence: CASSERGQTPEAFF. DNA of the CDR3: TGTGCCAGCAGTGAACGGGGACAGACCCCTGAAGCTTTCTTT.

The J gene is TRBJ1-1, the V gene TRBV5-1; TRBD1 might be the D (6 bases). This CDR3 region has 14 residues. Germline loops: CDR1 SGHRS, CDR2 YFSETQ. Trimming stripped 4 bases from V and 6 bases from J, with 16 bases between. The CDR3 DNA reads TGCGCCAGCAGCCTCGGGACACCCAACCCTGAAGCTTTCTTT. It specifies CASSLGTPNPEAFF.

This chain connects TRBV9 to TRBJ1-2, with D tentatively TRBD1 (5 bases). From germline, CDR1 is SGDLS and CDR2 YYNGEE. The CDR3 consists of 16 residues. V lost 1 base and J lost 5, with 18 bases in between. CDR3 protein: CASSVQPGPQRYGYTF. CDR3 coding DNA: TGTGCCAGCAGCGTACAGCCGGGACCTCAACGTTATGGCTACACCTTC.